This T cell receptor beta chain was sequenced in a study of CD8 T cells in ankylosing spondylitis. This clonotype was seen many times. Its antigen is not identified. This CDR3 contains 14 residues. Germline-derived CDR1 and CDR2 are SEHNR and FQNEAQ (reference sequence). With 4 bases removed from V and 8 bases from J, the gap between germline ends came to 17 bases. General study points: For ankylosing spondylitis blood, a TCR beta motif of eight or nine highly homologous variants appeared characteristic.

Each CDR3 protein is one row after TCRdb ran MiXCR on the 5' RACE reads. Of 450,000 to 550,000 distinct CDR3 sequences listed, roughly 5% are singletons. Sequencing used blood, either unsorted or a sorted T cell fraction (not recorded which). The sequence was collected from a male donor with ankylosing spondylitis. The genes are TRBV7-9 and TRBJ1-2, with D possibly being TRBD1 (5 bases). The CDR3 loop is CASSWGHGGYGYTF. For the CDR3, the DNA is TGTGCCAGCAGCTGGGGCCACGGGGGTTACGGCTACACCTTC.